This T cell receptor beta chain stems from a study of metastatic and nonmetastatic thyroid tumors. Study summary: Repertoire data that came from the blood and tumor or nodule tissue of malignant and benign thyroid patients were compared.

Study-wide findings and caveats: As reported, TCR beta diversity in blood and tumor was significantly higher in malignant thyroid tumors than in benign nodules.

Each patient came to thyroid surgery without any prior treatment (of any kind). Many counts were recorded for this clone. As yet, its antigen is unknown. In the study's own analysis: A distant-metastasis classifier for papillary thyroid cancer was built using CDR3 differences across clinicopathological groups. TCRdb used MiXCR to call clones anew from the PCR reads. TCRdb assigned the V and J calls; the authors' analysis was not used. The sample carries approximately 30,000 clones, roughly 17% recorded once. This receptor was taken from a male donor with papillary thyroid cancer or a benign thyroid nodule (not recorded which). Some clones in this sample may be carry-over from other donors' samples. Sequences were obtained from blood.

CDR3 DNA sequence: TGTGCCAGCAGCCCCGACTGGCCAGGGCGAGAGCAGTACTTC. It yields the protein CASSPDWPGREQYF. The V and J genes are TRBV9 and TRBJ2-7; possible D gene TRBD1, 5 bases. V was shortened by 4 bases and J by 7 bases, with 18 bases between the two germline ends. The length of the CDR3 is 14 residues. In germline, CDR1 is SGDLS, CDR2 YYNGEE.